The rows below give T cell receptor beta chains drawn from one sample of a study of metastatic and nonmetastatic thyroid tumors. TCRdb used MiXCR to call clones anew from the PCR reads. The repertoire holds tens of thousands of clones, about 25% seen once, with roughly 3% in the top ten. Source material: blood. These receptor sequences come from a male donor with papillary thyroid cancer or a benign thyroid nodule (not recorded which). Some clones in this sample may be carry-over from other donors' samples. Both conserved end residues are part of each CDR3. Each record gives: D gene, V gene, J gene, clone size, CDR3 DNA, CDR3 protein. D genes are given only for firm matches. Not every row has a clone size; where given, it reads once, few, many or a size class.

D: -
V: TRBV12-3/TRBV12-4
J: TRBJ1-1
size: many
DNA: TGTGCCAGCAGTTTAGAAAAGGGGCTGAACACTGAAGCTTTCTTT
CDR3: CASSLEKGLNTEAFF

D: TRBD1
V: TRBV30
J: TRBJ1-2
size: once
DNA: TGTGCCTGGCGACAGGGGGCGCATGGCTACACCTTC
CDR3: CAWRQGAHGYTF

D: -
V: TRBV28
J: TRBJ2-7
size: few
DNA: TGTGCCAGCAGTTTATGGGCCGGGACCGCCATTCCCTACGAGCAGTACTTC
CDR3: CASSLWAGTAIPYEQYF

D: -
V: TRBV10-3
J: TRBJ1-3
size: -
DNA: TGTGCCATCAGTGAGTCGATCCTAGACAGGCGTTCTGGAAACACCATATATTTT
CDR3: CAISESILDRRSGNTIYF

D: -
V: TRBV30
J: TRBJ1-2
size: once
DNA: TGTGCCTCCCCCCAGGGTGGTGGCTACACCTTC
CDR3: CASPQGGGYTF

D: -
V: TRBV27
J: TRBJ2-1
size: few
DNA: TGTGCCATCAGTTACTGGCACAGGGTGGGGTACAATGAGCAGTTCTTC
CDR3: CAISYWHRVGYNEQFF

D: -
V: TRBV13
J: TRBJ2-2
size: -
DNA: TGTGCCAGCAGCTCGGGACGGTACACCGGGGAGCTGTTTTTT
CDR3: CASSSGRYTGELFF

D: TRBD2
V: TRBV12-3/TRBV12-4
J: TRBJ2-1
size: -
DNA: TGTGCCAGCAGTTTAGGACTAGCGGGGGGGCCAGGTTTCTACAATGAGCAGTTCTTC
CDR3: CASSLGLAGGPGFYNEQFF

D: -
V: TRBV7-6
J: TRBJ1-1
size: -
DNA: TGTGCCAGCAGCGCTACATGGGGCGAGATCACTGAAGCTTTCTTT
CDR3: CASSATWGEITEAFF

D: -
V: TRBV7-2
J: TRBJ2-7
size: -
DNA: TGTGCCAGCAGCTTAGGGATCGGGGGCACCTACGAGCAGTACTTC
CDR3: CASSLGIGGTYEQYF

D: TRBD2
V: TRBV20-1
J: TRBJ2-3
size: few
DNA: TGCAGTGCAGCCACTAGCGGGTCTAGCACAGATACGCAGTATTTT
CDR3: CSAATSGSSTDTQYF

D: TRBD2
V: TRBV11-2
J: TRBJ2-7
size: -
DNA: TGTGCCAGCAGCTTGACTAGCGGGAGTAACTACGAGCAGTACTTC
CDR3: CASSLTSGSNYEQYF

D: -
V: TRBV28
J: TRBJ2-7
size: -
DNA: TGTGCCAGCAGTTTAGGGACATCGGGGGAGCAGTACTTC
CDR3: CASSLGTSGEQYF

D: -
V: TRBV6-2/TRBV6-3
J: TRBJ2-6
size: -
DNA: TGTGCCAGCAGTTACGGGTCTGGGGCCAACGTCCTGACTTTC
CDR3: CASSYGSGANVLTF

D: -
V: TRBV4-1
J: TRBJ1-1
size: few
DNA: TGCACCAGCAGCCAAGAGCCCACACGGGTTGATGCTTTCTTT
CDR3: CTSSQEPTRVDAFF

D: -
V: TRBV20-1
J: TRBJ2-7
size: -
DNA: TGCAGTGCGGGAAATCGACAGGTTGGTTGGCCAGACGAGCAGTACTTC
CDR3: CSAGNRQVGWPDEQYF

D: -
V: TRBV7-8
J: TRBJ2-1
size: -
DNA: TGTGCCAGCAGCTTAACCGGGTCCCACAATGAGCAGTTCTTC
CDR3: CASSLTGSHNEQFF

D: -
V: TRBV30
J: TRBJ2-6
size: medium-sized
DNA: TGTGCCTGGAGTACCGGGACCTCCGGCTCTGGGGCCAACGTCCTGACTTTC
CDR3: CAWSTGTSGSGANVLTF

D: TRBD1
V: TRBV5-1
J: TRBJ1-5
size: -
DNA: TGCGCCAGCAGCTCGCCAATTAGGACAGGGAGTCAGCCCCAGCATTTT
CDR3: CASSSPIRTGSQPQHF

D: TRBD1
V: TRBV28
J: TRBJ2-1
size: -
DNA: TGTGCCAGCAGTGGGGCAAGGGGGCGCGTCGATGAGCAGTTCTTC
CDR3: CASSGARGRVDEQFF

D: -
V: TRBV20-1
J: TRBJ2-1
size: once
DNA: TGCAGCGCTAGAGGGGCTGGAGGGCCCGATGAGCAGTTCTTC
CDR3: CSARGAGGPDEQFF

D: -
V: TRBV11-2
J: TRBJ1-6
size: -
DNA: TGTGCCAGCAGCTTAGCCAGCTCCTATAATTCACCCCTCCACTTT
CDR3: CASSLASSYNSPLHF

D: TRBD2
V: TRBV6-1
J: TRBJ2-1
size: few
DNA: TGTGCCAGCACGGTAGCGGGAGGGCCCTACAATGAGCAGTTCTTC
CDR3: CASTVAGGPYNEQFF

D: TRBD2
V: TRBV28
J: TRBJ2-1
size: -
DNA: TGTGCCAGCAGTTCCCCCAGGCATAGCGGGAGTCAAAATGAGCAGTTCTTC
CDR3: CASSSPRHSGSQNEQFF

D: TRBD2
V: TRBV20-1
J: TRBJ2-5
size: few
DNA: TGCAGTGCTAGAGACCCCCGCCTAGCGGGAGATCGGGCAAAAGAGACCCAGTACTTC
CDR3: CSARDPRLAGDRAKETQYF

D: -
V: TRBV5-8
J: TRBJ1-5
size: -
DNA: TGTGCCAGCAGGTTAATCCCAGAAATCCAGCCCCAGCATTTT
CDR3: CASRLIPEIQPQHF